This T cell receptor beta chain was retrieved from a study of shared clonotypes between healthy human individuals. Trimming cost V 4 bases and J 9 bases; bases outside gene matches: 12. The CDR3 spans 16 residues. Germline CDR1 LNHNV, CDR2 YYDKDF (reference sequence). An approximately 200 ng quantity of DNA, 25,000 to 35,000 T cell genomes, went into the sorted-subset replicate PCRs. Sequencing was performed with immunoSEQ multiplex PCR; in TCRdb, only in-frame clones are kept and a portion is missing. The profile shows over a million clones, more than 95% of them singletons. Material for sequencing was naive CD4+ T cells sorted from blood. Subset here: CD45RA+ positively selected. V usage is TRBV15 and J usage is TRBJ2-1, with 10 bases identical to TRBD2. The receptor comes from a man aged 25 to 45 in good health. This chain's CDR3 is CATSTSWTSGIGEQFF. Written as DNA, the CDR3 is TGTGCCACCAGCACCTCCTGGACTAGCGGCATCGGTGAGCAGTTCTTC.